These 19 T cell receptor beta chains were sequenced from one sample in a study of monozygotic twins with inflammatory bowel disease (dated by TCRdb to 2018 to 2020). Library preparation used 5' RACE. The sample was run on an Illumina HiSeq 2500. TCRdb reprocessed the reads into one record per CDR3 protein sequence, lacking DNA. In this sample's table one finds fewer than 200,000 distinct CDR3 sequences. Approximately 2.8% of the sample is taken by the ten largest. Sequenced: blood. These receptors came from a human donor with ulcerative colitis or Crohn's disease, or a healthy co-twin of an affected twin (not recorded which).

The chain employs TRBV20-1 and TRBJ2-7; TCRdb outputs TRBD1, but without DNA this stays unchecked. CDR3 length: 14 amino acids. Germline CDR1 and CDR2: DFQATT and SNEGSKA (reference sequence). The CDR3 protein is CSAPRDGRLEEQYF.

V is TRBV12-3 or TRBV12-4 and J is TRBJ2-3. This CDR3 is 12 amino acids long. CDR3 in amino acids: CASSLVPDTQYF.

This chain links TRBV29-1 with TRBJ2-7; TCRdb returns TRBD1, unconfirmable since there is no DNA. The germline gives CDR1 SQVTM, CDR2 ANQGSEA. The CDR3 consists of 16 residues. CDR3 loop: CSVAKRGGAALDEQYF.

This rearrangement joins TRBV3-1 to TRBJ2-2; TCRdb selects TRBD2, and the lack of DNA leaves this call unchecked. This CDR3 spans 15 amino acids. Germline CDR1 LGHDT, CDR2 YNNKEL (reference sequence). The CDR3 loop is CASSLAGGPTGELFF.

The chain employs TRBV29-1 and TRBJ1-2; as DNA is missing, the TRBD1 call by TCRdb cannot be tested. This CDR3 is built from 15 residues. In germline, CDR1 is SQVTM, CDR2 ANQGSEA. This CDR3 reads CSVAKGKGANYGYTF.

V usage is TRBV20-1 and J usage is TRBJ2-1; the TCRdb call, TRBD2, lacks DNA for checking. The CDR3 is 14 amino acids. Looked up from germline, CDR1 is DFQATT and CDR2 is SNEGSKA (reference sequence). CDR3 sequence: CSVSGLAGEDEQFF.

This chain joins TRBV20-1 and TRBJ2-1; TCRdb names TRBD1, which stays unverified in the absence of DNA. The CDR3 covers 15 residues. Germline CDR1 DFQATT, CDR2 SNEGSKA (reference sequence). The CDR3 here is CSASRPVFGGSEQFF.

The J gene is TRBJ1-5, the V gene TRBV5-1; the D call of TRBD1 rests on TCRdb alone, since no DNA is present to check it. Germline-derived CDR1 and CDR2 are SGHRS and YFSETQ. CDR3 length equals 15 residues. This CDR3 reads CASSITTGGNQPQHF.

V gene TRBV7-9 combines with J gene TRBJ2-7. CDR3 length: 11 amino acids. Germline values: CDR1 SEHNR, CDR2 FQNEAQ (reference sequence). This chain's CDR3 is CASSPAYEQYF.

The V gene is TRBV11-2, the J gene TRBJ2-3; TCRdb outputs TRBD2, but without DNA this stays unchecked. Germline CDR1 and CDR2: SGHAT and FQNNGV. This CDR3 spans 16 amino acids. CDR3 residues: CASSLDGGTFTDTQYF.

This sequence joins TRBV7-2 and TRBJ2-1; the TCRdb call, TRBD2, lacks DNA for checking. This CDR3 region has 13 residues. The V gene's germline CDR1 is SGHTA and CDR2 FQGNSA. CDR3 sequence reads: CASNPLAGDEQFF.

This chain connects TRBV6-5 to TRBJ2-7; without DNA, the TCRdb call of TRBD1 cannot be checked. CDR1 MNHEY and CDR2 SVGAGI come from the germline V gene. The CDR3 sequence is 14 residues long. CDR3 region: CASSYGDRAYEQYF.

This chain connects TRBV5-1 to TRBJ2-1; the D call from TCRdb, TRBD1, cannot be confirmed without DNA. This CDR3 contains 14 residues. Germline loops: CDR1 SGHRS, CDR2 YFSETQ. CDR3 amino acids: CASSLGQGRDEQFF. Filled out from reference TRBV5-1 and TRBJ2-1, the complete variable domain reads KAGVTQTPRYLIKTRGQQVTLSCSPISGHRSVSWYQQTPGQGLQFLFEYFSETQRNKGNFPGRFSGRQFSNSRSEMNVSTLELGDSALYLCASSLGQGRDEQFFGPGTRLTVL.

The V gene is TRBV5-1, the J gene TRBJ2-7. Germline V gene data show CDR1 as SGHRS and CDR2 as YFSETQ. The length of the CDR3 is 14 residues. The CDR3 sequence is CASSLTGLTYEQYF.

This CDR3 reads CASTPLTNGLGGYTF. The chain couples TRBV6-1 to TRBJ1-2. This CDR3 has 15 amino acids. CDR1 and CDR2 from the germline V gene are MNHNS and SASEGT.

The rearrangement joins TRBV28 to TRBJ2-5; TCRdb gives TRBD1 as the D gene, but with no DNA this cannot be confirmed. The CDR3 sequence is 13 residues long. Germline-derived CDR1 and CDR2 are MDHEN and SYDVKM. The CDR3 is CASSSSGGETQYF.

The rearrangement joins TRBV14 to TRBJ2-1; TCRdb indicates TRBD2, and absent DNA this call remains unverified. Germline V CDR1 and CDR2: SGHDN, FVKESK. The CDR3 covers 16 residues. CDR3 sequence reads: CASTSGLAGGNNEQFF.

The rearrangement links TRBV19 to TRBJ1-5. Per the germline V gene, CDR1 is LNHDA and CDR2 is SQIVND (reference sequence). The length of the CDR3 is 13 residues. The CDR3 loop reads CASNHQRNQPQHF.

The chain combines TRBV20-1 with TRBJ2-5; TCRdb returns TRBD1, unconfirmable since there is no DNA. The CDR3 runs to 15 residues. CDR1 is DFQATT, CDR2 SNEGSKA, per germline (reference sequence). CDR3 loop: CSARDAREQKETQYF.